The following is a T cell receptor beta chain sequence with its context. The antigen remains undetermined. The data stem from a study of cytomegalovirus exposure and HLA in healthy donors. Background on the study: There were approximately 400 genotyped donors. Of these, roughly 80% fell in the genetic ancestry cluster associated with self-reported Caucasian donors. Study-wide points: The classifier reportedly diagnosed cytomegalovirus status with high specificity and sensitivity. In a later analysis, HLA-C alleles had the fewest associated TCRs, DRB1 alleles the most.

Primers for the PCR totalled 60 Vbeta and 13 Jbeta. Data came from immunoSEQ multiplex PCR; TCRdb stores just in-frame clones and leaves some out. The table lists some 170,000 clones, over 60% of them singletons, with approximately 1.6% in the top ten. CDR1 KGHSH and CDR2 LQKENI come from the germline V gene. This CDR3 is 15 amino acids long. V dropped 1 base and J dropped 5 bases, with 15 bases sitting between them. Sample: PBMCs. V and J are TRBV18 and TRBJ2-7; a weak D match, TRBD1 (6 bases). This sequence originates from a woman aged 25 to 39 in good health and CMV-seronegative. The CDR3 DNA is TGTGCCAGCTCACCACGGTCGCAGGGGAAACACGAGCAGTACTTC. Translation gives CASSPRSQGKHEQYF.